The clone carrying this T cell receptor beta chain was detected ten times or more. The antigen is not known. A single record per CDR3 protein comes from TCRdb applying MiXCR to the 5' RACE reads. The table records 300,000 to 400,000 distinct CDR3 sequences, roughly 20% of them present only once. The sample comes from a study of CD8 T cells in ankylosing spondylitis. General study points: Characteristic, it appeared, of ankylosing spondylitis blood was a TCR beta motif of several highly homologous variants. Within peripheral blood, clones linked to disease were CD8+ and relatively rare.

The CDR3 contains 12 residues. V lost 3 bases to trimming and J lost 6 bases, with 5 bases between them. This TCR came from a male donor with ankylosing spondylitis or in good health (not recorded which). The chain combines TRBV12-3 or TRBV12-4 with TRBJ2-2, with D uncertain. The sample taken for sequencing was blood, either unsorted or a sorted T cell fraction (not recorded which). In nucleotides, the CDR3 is TGTGCCAGCAGTTTTAATCCCGGGGAGCTGTTTTTT. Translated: CASSFNPGELFF.